The text below deals with one T cell receptor beta chain. What it recognizes is unknown. This sample is drawn from a study of CXCR3-negative and CXCR3-positive naive CD8 T cells. Study as a whole: Roughly 130 million TRB reads were obtained in total, which works out to about 1.5 +/- 0.3 million per library.

The CDR3 is made up of 13 amino acids. Germline V gene data show CDR1 as SNHLY and CDR2 as FYNNEI. Findings and caveats of the study: CXCR3-positive naive cells carried more hydrophobic TRB CDR3s than CXCR3-negative ones. Similarly elevated diversity marked both naive subsets, with memory CD8+ cells showing far lower diversity. TCR strength was inferred from TRB CDR3 properties, while surface CD5 was comparable between naive subsets.

The authors made the TRB cDNA libraries by 5' RACE using UMI labels. TCRdb reprocessed the 5' RACE reads and stores each CDR3 protein as one record, lacking DNA. In total, the table holds about 6,400 distinct CDR3 sequences. Naive CD8+ T cells carried a CD45RO-CCR7+CD27+CD95- phenotype. The chain links TRBV2 to TRBJ2-3; the D call from TCRdb, TRBD1, cannot be confirmed without DNA. Source material: naive CXCR3+ CD8+ T cells from blood. Subset here: CD45RO-CCR7+CD27+CD95- naive CD8+ T cells expressing CXCR3 (TNR3+). The receptor was isolated from a human donor in good health. Some clones in this sample may be carry-over from other donors' samples. CDR3 in amino acids: CASSESTGDTQYF.